This TCR beta chain originates from a study of cytomegalovirus exposure and HLA in healthy donors. Study observations and caveats: Across donors, sequencing depth was assumed by presence/absence analyses to be roughly uniform. Follow-up analysis later connected one missense variant in DCLRE1C with trimming of TCR beta V- and J-genes. Analyzed later, association rates of TCRs varied across HLA loci, with DRB1 most and HLA-C fewest.

In germline, CDR1 is SGHTA, CDR2 FQGNSA. V lost 4 bases to trimming and J lost 7 bases, with 19 bases between them. CDR3 length: 15 amino acids. The PCR ran on 60 Vbeta and 13 Jbeta primers. Sequenced by immunoSEQ multiplex PCR; TCRdb stores in-frame clones only, minus some. The profile shows 250,000 or so clones, 80% to 95% of them singletons. The donors were healthy bone marrow donors. Of note for this clone: Its antigen is undetermined.

The sequence came from a girl aged 2 to 10 in good health and CMV-seronegative. The rearrangement uses TRBV7-2 and TRBJ1-2, with D perhaps TRBD1 (6 bases). The material sequenced was PBMCs. The CDR3 nucleotides read TGTGCCAGCAGCTATTCCGGGACAACTAATAGTGGCTACACCTTC. It encodes CASSYSGTTNSGYTF.